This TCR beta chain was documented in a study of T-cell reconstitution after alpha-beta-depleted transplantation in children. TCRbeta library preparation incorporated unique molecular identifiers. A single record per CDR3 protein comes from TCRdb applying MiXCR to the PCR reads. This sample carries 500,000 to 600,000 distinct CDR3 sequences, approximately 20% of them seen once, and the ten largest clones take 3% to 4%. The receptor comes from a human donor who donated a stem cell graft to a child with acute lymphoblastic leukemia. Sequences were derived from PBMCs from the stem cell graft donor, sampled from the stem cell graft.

The CDR3 DNA reads TGTGCCAGCAGCTCCCAGAGGTCTAGCGGGATAGGTAAGCAGTTCTTC. Translation gives CASSSQRSSGIGKQFF. The chain carries TRBV7-2 and TRBJ2-1; 9 positions match TRBD2. V lost 4 bases, J lost 11 bases, and 15 bases stayed unmatched. Germline CDR1 and CDR2: SGHTA and FQGNSA. This CDR3 is built from 16 residues.